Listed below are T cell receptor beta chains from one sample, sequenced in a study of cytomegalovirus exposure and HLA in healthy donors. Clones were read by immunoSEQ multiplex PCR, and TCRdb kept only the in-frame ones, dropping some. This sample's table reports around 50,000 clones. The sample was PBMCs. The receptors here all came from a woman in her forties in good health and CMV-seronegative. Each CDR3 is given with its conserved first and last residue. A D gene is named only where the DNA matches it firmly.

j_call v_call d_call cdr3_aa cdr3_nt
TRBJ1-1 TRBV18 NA CASSPSYLDTEAFF TGTGCCAGCTCACCTTCCTACTTGGACACTGAAGCTTTCTTT
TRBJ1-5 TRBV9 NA CASSPGYGNQPQHF TGTGCCAGCAGCCCAGGGTACGGCAATCAGCCCCAGCATTTT
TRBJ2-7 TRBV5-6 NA CASSLIGGPYEQYF TGTGCCAGCAGCTTGATAGGGGGACCCTACGAGCAGTACTTC
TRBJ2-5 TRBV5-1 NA CASSLGSAGAGETQYF TGCGCCAGCAGCTTGGGCTCTGCAGGGGCTGGGGAGACCCAGTACTTC
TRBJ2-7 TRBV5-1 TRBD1 CASSLPGGTGVHEQYF TGCGCCAGCAGCTTGCCTGGGGGGACAGGGGTCCACGAGCAGTACTTC
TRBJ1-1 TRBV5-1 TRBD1 CASSFRDRGQETEAFF TGCGCCAGCAGCTTCCGGGACAGGGGGCAGGAAACTGAAGCTTTCTTT
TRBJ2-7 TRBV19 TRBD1 CASSSWTGTYEQYF TGTGCCAGTAGTTCATGGACAGGGACCTACGAGCAGTACTTC
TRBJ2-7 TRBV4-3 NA CASSQALSFSEQYF TGCGCCAGCAGCCAAGCTTTATCCTTTTCCGAGCAGTACTTC
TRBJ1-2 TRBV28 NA CASSLSAGHGYTF TGTGCCAGCAGTTTATCGGCAGGGCATGGCTACACCTTC
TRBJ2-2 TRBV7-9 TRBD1 CASSIGTANTGELFF TGTGCCAGCAGCATCGGGACAGCGAACACCGGGGAGCTGTTTTTT
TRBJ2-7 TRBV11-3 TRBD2 CASSLSTLAGGPEQYF TGTGCCAGCAGCCTATCAACACTAGCGGGAGGGCCAGAGCAGTACTTC
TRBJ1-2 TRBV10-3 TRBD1 CAISDLAGGEDYGYTF TGTGCCATCAGTGACTTGGCAGGGGGAGAGGACTATGGCTACACCTTC
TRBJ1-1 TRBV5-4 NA CASSLVGQLNTEAFF TGTGCCAGCAGCTTGGTCGGACAGCTAAACACTGAAGCTTTCTTT
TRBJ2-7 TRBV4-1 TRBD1 CASSYGTADTTYEQYF TGCGCCAGCTCCTACGGGACAGCAGATACTACCTACGAGCAGTACTTC
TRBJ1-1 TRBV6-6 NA CASSYTGTGRVTEAFF TGTGCCAGCAGTTACACGGGAACAGGGAGGGTCACTGAAGCTTTCTTT
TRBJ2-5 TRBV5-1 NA CASNLDRRETQYF TGCGCCAGCAACCTAGACCGACGGGAGACCCAGTACTTC
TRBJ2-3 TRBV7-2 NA CASSSDIMRGRTDTQYF TGTGCCAGCAGCTCAGATATTATGCGGGGCCGCACAGATACGCAGTATTTT
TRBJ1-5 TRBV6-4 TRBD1 CASSMTGFDQPQHF TGTGCCAGCAGCATGACAGGGTTCGATCAGCCCCAGCATTTT
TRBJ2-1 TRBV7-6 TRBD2 CASSLGRAGATSEQFF TGTGCCAGCAGCTTGGGTCGAGCGGGGGCCACCAGTGAGCAGTTCTTC
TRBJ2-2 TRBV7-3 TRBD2 CASSIGLAGGTGGELFF TGTGCCAGCAGCATCGGACTAGCGGGGGGGACGGGCGGGGAGCTGTTTTTT
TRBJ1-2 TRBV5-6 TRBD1 CASSLGRDRGVLNYGYTF TGTGCCAGCAGCTTGGGGCGGGACAGGGGGGTGTTAAACTATGGCTACACCTTC
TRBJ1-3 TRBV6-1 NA CASSDGLPGSSGNTIYF TGTGCCAGCAGTGACGGGTTACCCGGAAGCTCTGGAAACACCATATATTTT
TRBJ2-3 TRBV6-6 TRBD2 CASRSLAGGADTQYF TGTGCCAGCCGCTCACTAGCGGGAGGAGCAGATACGCAGTATTTT
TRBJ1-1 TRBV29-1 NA CSVEAAGGRTEAFF TGCAGCGTTGAAGCCGCAGGAGGCAGGACTGAAGCTTTCTTT
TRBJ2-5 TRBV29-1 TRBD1 CSVAGGQENQYF TGCAGCGTTGCAGGGGGCCAAGAGAACCAGTACTTC
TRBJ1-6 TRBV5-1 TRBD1 CASSLWTGSNSPLHF TGCGCCAGCAGCTTGTGGACAGGGAGTAATTCACCCCTCCACTTT
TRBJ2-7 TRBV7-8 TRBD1 CASSLTGAHPYEQYF TGTGCCAGCAGCTTGACAGGGGCACACCCCTACGAGCAGTACTTC
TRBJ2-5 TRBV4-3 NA CASSQGNDVRETQYF TGCGCCAGCAGCCAAGGAAACGACGTGAGGGAGACCCAGTACTTC
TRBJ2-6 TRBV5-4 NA CASSRGGFPSAGANVLTF TGTGCCAGCAGCCGAGGGGGTTTCCCCTCCGCTGGGGCCAACGTCCTGACTTTC
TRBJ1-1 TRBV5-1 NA CASSSSGAGTEAFF TGCGCCAGCAGCTCTTCAGGGGCCGGCACTGAAGCTTTCTTT
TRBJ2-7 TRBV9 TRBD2 CASSAGGGRVNEQYF TGTGCCAGCAGCGCGGGGGGCGGGAGGGTAAACGAGCAGTACTTC
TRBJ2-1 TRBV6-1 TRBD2 CASNRLAGAYNEQFF TGTGCCAGCAACAGACTAGCGGGAGCCTACAATGAGCAGTTCTTC
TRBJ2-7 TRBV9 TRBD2 CASSVGVSGSYEQYF TGTGCCAGCAGCGTAGGGGTTAGCGGGAGCTACGAGCAGTACTTC
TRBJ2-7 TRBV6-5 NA CARSYGGEQYF TGTGCCAGAAGTTACGGGGGCGAGCAGTACTTC
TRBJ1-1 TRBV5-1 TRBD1 CASSLGQGGDTEAFF TGCGCCAGCAGCTTAGGACAGGGTGGGGACACTGAAGCTTTCTTT
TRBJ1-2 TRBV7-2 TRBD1 CASSVRQGALTNYGYTF TGTGCCAGCAGCGTACGACAGGGGGCCCTCACTAACTATGGCTACACCTTC
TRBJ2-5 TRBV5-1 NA CASSPGETQYF TGCGCCAGCAGCCCCGGGGAGACCCAGTACTTC
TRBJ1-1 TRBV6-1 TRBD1 CASSDPWTGEANTEAFF TGTGCCAGCAGTGATCCCTGGACAGGGGAAGCGAACACTGAAGCTTTCTTT
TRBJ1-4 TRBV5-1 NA CASSWGPSDEKLFF TGCGCCAGCAGCTGGGGGCCTTCGGATGAAAAACTGTTTTTT
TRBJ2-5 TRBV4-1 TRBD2 CASSPRGGETQYF TGCGCCAGCAGCCCGCGCGGGGGAGAGACCCAGTACTTC
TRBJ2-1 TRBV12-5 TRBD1 CASGPWDRVANEQFF TGTGCTAGTGGTCCGTGGGACAGGGTGGCGAATGAGCAGTTCTTC
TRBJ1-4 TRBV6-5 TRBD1 CASRRTGEEKLFF TGTGCCAGCCGTAGGACAGGGGAGGAAAAACTGTTTTTT
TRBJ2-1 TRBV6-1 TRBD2 CASGPSGNEQFF TGTGCCAGCGGGCCTAGCGGTAATGAGCAGTTCTTC
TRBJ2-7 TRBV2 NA CATRGGARYEQYF TGTGCCACCCGGGGAGGCGCGAGATACGAGCAGTACTTC